These 14 T cell receptor beta chains came from one sample sequenced in a study of T cells in Graves' hyperthyroidism and ophthalmopathy. RNA transcripts gave rise to amplified TCR beta CDR3 regions. The HTBI primer set drove a first-round RT-PCR of the TCR CDR3. TCRdb redid the calling of the multiplex PCR reads with MiXCR, one entry per CDR3 protein. The repertoire consists of 500,000 to 750,000 distinct CDR3 sequences, with approximately 14% occurring once and the leading ten covering around 7.8%. Sequencing input: blood. All receptors come from a woman between 25 and 40 years old with Graves' hyperthyroidism.

This clonotype was picked up a small number of times. The CDR3 carries no conserved terminal phenylalanine or tryptophan, so it likely arises from a read error. The rearrangement uses TRBV11-2 and TRBJ2-7, with D perhaps given as TRBD1 or TRBD2 (5 bases each). V shed 5 bases and J shed 3 bases, with 17 bases lying between them. Germline CDR1 SGHAT, CDR2 FQNNGV. The CDR3 is 15 amino acids. CDR3 bases: TGTGCCAGCAGCCAAAGGGACCTCAACCTCTACGAGCAGTACCTC. This sequence encodes CASSQRDLNLYEQYL.

This clonotype occurred many times. J is TRBJ2-1 and V is TRBV6-1; 12 bases map to TRBD2. From germline, CDR1 is MNHNS and CDR2 SASEGT. Trimming at V came to 6 bases and at J to 4 bases, leaving 10 bases not matched to a gene. This CDR3 is built from 17 residues. The CDR3 loop reads CASRPPPLAGGYNEQFF. The DNA for the CDR3 is TGTGCCAGCAGACCCCCTCCGCTAGCGGGAGGGTACAATGAGCAGTTCTTC.

This clonotype was observed at least ten times. The chain joins TRBV6-6 to TRBJ2-7, with 11 bases matching TRBD2. V shed 2 bases and J 3 bases; nucleotides not matched to a gene: 9. Germline V gives CDR1 MNHNY, CDR2 SVGAGI (reference sequence). CDR3 length: 17 residues. The CDR3 DNA is TGTGCCAGCAGTTACCCTCCGGGACTAGCGGACAGCTACGAGCAGTACTTC. Translated: CASSYPPGLADSYEQYF.

This chain joins TRBV30 and TRBJ2-5; 7 nucleotides match TRBD2. Germline lookup yields CDR1 GTSNPN and CDR2 SVGIG (reference sequence). This CDR3 spans 15 amino acids. The trim removed 4 bases at V and 0 bases at J, leaving 8 bases unmatched. The CDR3 nucleotides read TGTGCCTGGAAACCCACGGGAGGTAACCAAGAGACCCAGTACTTC. Amino acid sequence: CAWKPTGGNQETQYF.

The chain uses TRBV7-3 and TRBJ2-3; TRBD2 might be the D (5 bases). The CDR3 length is 18 residues. Per the germline V gene, CDR1 is SGHTA and CDR2 is FQGTGA. V gave up 2 bases and J gave up 3 bases, with 21 bases separating them. The CDR3 spells CASSLGPTIMGKTDTQYF. The CDR3 DNA reads TGTGCCAGCAGCTTAGGCCCGACTATTATGGGGAAGACAGATACGCAGTATTTT.

This clonotype was seen repeatedly, ten times or more. The chain uses TRBV7-2 and TRBJ2-1; 13 bases align to TRBD2. Losses at the gene ends were 5 bases for V and 8 bases for J; bases not matched to a gene: 6. Germline CDR1 and CDR2: SGHTA and FQGNSA. The CDR3 extends over 15 amino acids. DNA of the CDR3: TGTGCCAGCAGCCCATCCACTAGCGGGAGGGATGAGCAGTTCTTC. As protein: CASSPSTSGRDEQFF.

The chain recombines TRBV19 with TRBJ2-2, with 11 positions matching TRBD2. The V gene's germline CDR1 is LNHDA and CDR2 SQIVND (reference sequence). The CDR3 covers 16 residues. The trim removed 5 bases at V and 0 bases at J, leaving 2 bases unmatched. The CDR3 here is CASSLGLAANTGELFF. The CDR3 nucleotides read TGTGCCAGTAGTCTGGGACTAGCGGCGAACACCGGGGAGCTGTTTTTT.

This clonotype was observed a few times. V usage is TRBV9 and J usage is TRBJ2-7, with TRBD1 matching over 7 bases. Germline loops: CDR1 SGDLS, CDR2 YYNGEE. The CDR3 totals 12 residues. Trimming at V came to 3 bases and at J to 9 bases, leaving 6 bases not matched to a gene. The CDR3 nucleotides read TGTGCCAGCAGCGGAGAACAGGGGTGGCAGTACTTC. Protein: CASSGEQGWQYF.

The CDR3 region is CASKGDRNTSYEQYF. For the CDR3, the DNA is TGCGCCAGCAAAGGGGACAGGAATACCTCCTACGAGCAGTACTTC. V usage is TRBV10-1 and J usage is TRBJ2-7; 8 nucleotides align to TRBD1. CDR1 and CDR2 from the germline V gene are WNHNN and SYGVQD (reference sequence). The CDR3 sequence is 15 residues long. The V and J ends lost 7 bases and 0 bases, in that order; junction bases with no gene match: 8.

This clonotype has only a few counts. The V gene is TRBV12-3 or TRBV12-4, the J gene TRBJ2-3; D is perhaps TRBD2 (6 bases). The CDR3 has 15 residues. Trimming left V 5 bases short and J 6 bases short, with 18 bases between. The CDR3 DNA reads as TGTGCCAGCAGTCTGACTAGACGGTTGCTCGATACGCAGTATTTT. The encoded protein is CASSLTRRLLDTQYF.

The table lists this clonotype with many counts. The chain employs TRBV6-1 and TRBJ1-2; no reliable D call. The V and J ends lost 6 bases and 6 bases respectively, with 17 bases between them. This CDR3 has 14 amino acids. Per the germline V gene, CDR1 is MNHNS and CDR2 is SASEGT. The CDR3 DNA sequence: TGTGCCAGCAGGAATCCCGATGGGAGGCATGGCTACACCTTC. Protein sequence: CASRNPDGRHGYTF.

As to this clonotype: A junction end diverges from the germline sequence, so it may reflect a read error. The rearrangement joins TRBV4-1 to TRBJ2-7; D is possibly TRBD1 (5 bases). The germline V gene has CDR1 MGHRA and CDR2 YSYEKL. The CDR3 has 17 amino acids. DNA for the CDR3: TGCGCCAACAGCCAAGATCTACTACAGGACAAGGCCTACGAGCAGTACTTC. Its translation: CANSQDLLQDKAYEQYF.

This clonotype was counted at least ten times. The chain couples TRBV10-3 to TRBJ2-3, with D possibly being TRBD1 or TRBD2 (5 bases each). The CDR3 totals 15 residues. V lost 6 bases and J 5 bases, leaving 18 bases between the germline ends. Germline V CDR1 and CDR2: ENHRY, SYGVKD. The CDR3 region has the DNA TGTGCCATCAGCTTAGGTCAGGGACCCAAAGATACGCAGTATTTT. This sequence encodes CAISLGQGPKDTQYF.

This clonotype was seen only a few times. V gene TRBV30 combines with J gene TRBJ2-2, with 11 bases that match TRBD2. The V gene's germline CDR1 is GTSNPN and CDR2 SVGIG (reference sequence). V dropped 6 bases and J dropped 2; count of bases not matched to a gene: 5. The CDR3 has 15 amino acids. The CDR3 coding sequence is TGTGCCTGTTATAGACTAGCGGGAAACACCGGGGAGCTGTTTTTT. This sequence encodes CACYRLAGNTGELFF.